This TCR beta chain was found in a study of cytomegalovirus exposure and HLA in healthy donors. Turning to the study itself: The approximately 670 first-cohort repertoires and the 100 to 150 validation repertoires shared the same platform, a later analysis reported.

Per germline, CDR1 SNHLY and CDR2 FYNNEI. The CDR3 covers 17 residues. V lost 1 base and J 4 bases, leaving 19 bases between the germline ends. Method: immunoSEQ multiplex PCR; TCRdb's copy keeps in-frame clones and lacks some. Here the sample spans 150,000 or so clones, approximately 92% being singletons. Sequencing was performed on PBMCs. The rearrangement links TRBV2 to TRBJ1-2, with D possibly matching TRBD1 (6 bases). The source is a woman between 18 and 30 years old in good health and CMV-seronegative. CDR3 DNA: TGTGCCAGCAGTGAAGTCGTTGTACAGGGAAATGTCTATGGCTACACCTTC. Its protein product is CASSEVVVQGNVYGYTF.